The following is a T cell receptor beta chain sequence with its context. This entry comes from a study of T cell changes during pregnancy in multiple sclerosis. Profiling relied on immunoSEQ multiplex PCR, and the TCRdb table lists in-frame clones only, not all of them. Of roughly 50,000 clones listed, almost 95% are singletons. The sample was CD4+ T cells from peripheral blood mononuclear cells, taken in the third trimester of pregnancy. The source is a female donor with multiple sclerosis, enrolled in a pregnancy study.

CDR3 in amino acids: CASSDRQGYGQPQHF. DNA for the CDR3: TGTGCCAGCAGTGACCGGCAGGGTTATGGGCAGCCCCAGCATTTT. The chain recombines TRBV6-1 with TRBJ1-5; possibly TRBD1 for D (5 bases). V shed 3 bases and J shed 7 bases, with 16 bases lying between them. Per the germline V gene, CDR1 is MNHNS and CDR2 is SASEGT. The CDR3 covers 15 residues.